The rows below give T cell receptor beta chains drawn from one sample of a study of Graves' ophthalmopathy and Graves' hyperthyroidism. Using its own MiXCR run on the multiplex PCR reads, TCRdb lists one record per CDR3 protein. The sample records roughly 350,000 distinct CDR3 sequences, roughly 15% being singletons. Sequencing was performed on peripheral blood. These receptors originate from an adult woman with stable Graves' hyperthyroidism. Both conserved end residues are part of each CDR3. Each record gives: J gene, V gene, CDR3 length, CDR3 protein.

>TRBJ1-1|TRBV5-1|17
CASSLVHPGSQNTEAFF
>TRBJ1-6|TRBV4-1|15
CASSQERGANSPLHF
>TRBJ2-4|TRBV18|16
CASSVQSVGAKNIQYF
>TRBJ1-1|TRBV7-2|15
CASSTRGVVVTEAFF
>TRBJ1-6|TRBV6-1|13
CATTLLTDSPLHF
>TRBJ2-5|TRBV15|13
CATSRAVVGTQYF
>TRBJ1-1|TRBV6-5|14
CASSYRDRGIEAFF
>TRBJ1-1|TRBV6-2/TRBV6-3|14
CASSYGAGGTEAFF
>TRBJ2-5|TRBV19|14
CASSPAGGAETQYF
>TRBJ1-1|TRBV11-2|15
CASSLGRGRNTEAFF
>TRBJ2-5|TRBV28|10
CASKGETQYF
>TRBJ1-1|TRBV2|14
CASRFGDLNTEASF
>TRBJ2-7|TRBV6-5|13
CASSRERNYEQYF
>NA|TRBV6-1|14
CASSTAWADQPQYF
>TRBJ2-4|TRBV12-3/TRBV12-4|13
CASSFPGVDIQYF
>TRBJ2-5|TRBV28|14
CASRERGRQETQYF
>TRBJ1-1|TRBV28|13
CASSGPGYTEAFF
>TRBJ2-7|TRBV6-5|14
CASSYSAQTYEQYF
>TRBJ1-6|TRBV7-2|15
CASNLQGVDSSPLHF
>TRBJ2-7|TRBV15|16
CATSSLDGLGTYEQYF
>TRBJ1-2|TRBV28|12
CASSFRVFGYTF
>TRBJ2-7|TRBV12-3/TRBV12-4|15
CASSSASTQDYEQYF
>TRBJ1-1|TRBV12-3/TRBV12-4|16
CASSFGAPIMNTEAFF
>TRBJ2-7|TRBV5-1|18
CASSLGRGLAGGAYEQYF
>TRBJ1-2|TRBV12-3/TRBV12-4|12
CASSFRSHGYTF
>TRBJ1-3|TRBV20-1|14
CSARDPAGGNTIYF
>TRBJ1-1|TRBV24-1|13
CATSEPGSSEAFF
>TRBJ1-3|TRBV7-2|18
CASSLVRPGRGSGNTIYF
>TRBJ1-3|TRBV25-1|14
CASSWGVKRDTIYF
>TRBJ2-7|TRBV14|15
CASSSRRGLSVEQYF
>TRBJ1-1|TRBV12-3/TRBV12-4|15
CASRMIGTGDAEAFF
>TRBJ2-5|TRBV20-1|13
CSALRDRDVTQYF
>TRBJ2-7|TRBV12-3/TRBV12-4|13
CASSPGQLYEQYF
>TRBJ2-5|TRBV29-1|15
CSVLKGAEPQETQYF
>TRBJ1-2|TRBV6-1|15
CASSAITGAGYGYTF
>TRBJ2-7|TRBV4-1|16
CASRTFIGDKLYEQYF
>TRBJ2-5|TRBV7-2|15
CASRVGLAGLETQYF
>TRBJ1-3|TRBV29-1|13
CSVSSGSGNTIYF
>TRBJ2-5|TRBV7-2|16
CASSLDAASEQETQYF
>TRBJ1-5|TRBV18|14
CASSGGRGNQPQHF
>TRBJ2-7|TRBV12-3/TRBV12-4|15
CASRKEGTGKLEQYF
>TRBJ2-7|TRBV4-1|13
CASSPPLGNEQYF
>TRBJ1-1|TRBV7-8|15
CASSLGPGVGGEAFF
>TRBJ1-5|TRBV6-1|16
CASSLTNRGRDQPQHF
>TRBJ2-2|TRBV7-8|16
CASSMSGTGPTGELFF
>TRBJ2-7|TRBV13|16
CASSLSGTGGTYEQYF